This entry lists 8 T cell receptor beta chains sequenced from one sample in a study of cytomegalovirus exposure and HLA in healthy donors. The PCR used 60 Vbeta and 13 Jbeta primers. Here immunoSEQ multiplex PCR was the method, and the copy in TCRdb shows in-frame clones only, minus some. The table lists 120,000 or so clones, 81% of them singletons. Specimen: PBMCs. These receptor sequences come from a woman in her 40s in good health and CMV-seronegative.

Written as DNA, the CDR3 is TGTGCCAGCAGTGAACGGCCTAGCGGGAGTTATGATGAGCAGTTCTTC. Encoded protein: CASSERPSGSYDEQFF. This rearrangement joins TRBV6-1 to TRBJ2-1, with TRBD2 matching over 10 bases. Looked up from germline, CDR1 is MNHNS and CDR2 is SASEGT. The CDR3 loop spans 16 amino acids. V was clipped by 2 bases and J by 8 bases; unmatched bases: 9.

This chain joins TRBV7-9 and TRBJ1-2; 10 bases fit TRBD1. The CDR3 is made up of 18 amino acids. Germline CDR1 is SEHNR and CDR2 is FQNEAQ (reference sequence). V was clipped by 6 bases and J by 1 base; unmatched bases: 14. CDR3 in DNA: TGTGCCAGCAGACCAAATCCGGGACAGGGGACCATTAACTATGGCTACACCTTC. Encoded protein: CASRPNPGQGTINYGYTF. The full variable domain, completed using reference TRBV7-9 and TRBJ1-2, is DTGVSQNPRHKITKRGQNVTFRCDPISEHNRLYWYRQTLGQGPEFLTYFQNEAQLEKSRLLSDRFSAERPKGSFSTLEIQRTEQGDSAMYLCASRPNPGQGTINYGYTFGSGTRLTVV.

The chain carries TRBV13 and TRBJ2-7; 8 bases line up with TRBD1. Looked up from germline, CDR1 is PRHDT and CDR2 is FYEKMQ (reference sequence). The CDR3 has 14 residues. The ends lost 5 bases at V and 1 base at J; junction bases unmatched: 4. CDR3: CASSPGQGSYEQYF. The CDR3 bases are TGTGCCAGCAGCCCTGGACAGGGATCCTACGAGCAGTACTTC. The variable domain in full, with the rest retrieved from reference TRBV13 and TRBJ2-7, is AAGVIQSPRHLIKEKRETATLKCYPIPRHDTVYWYQQGPGQDPQFLISFYEKMQSDKGSIPDRFSAQQFSDYHSELNMSSLELGDSALYFCASSPGQGSYEQYFGPGTRLTVT.

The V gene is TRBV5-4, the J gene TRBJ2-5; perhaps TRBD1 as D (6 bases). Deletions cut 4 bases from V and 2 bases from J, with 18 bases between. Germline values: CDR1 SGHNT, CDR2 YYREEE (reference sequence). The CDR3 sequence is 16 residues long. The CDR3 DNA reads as TGTGCCAGCAGCGCCGGGGTCTCGAGGGGGCAAGAGACCCAGTACTTC. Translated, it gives CASSAGVSRGQETQYF.

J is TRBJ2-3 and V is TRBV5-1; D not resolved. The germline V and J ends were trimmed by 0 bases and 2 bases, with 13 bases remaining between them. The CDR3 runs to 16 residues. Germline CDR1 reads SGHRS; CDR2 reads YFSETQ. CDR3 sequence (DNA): TGCGCCAGCAGCTTGGGGCTCGATCGTATCACAGATACGCAGTATTTT. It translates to CASSLGLDRITDTQYF.

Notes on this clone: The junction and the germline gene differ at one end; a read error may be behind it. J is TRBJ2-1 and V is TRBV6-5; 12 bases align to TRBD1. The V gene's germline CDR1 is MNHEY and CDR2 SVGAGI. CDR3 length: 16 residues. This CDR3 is CASSHSRDRGLDEQFF. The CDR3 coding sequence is TGTGCCAGCAGTCACTCCCGGGACAGGGGGCTGGATGAGCAGTTCTTC.

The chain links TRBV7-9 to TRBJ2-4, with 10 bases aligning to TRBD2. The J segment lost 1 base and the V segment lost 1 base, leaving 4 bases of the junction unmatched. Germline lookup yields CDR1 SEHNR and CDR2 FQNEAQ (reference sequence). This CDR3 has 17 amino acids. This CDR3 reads CASSLGGLADAKNIQYF. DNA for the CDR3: TGTGCCAGCAGCTTAGGCGGACTAGCGGACGCCAAAAACATTCAGTACTTC.

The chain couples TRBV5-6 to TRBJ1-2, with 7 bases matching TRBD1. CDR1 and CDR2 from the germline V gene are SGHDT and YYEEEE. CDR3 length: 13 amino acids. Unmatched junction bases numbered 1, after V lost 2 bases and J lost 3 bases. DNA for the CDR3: TGTGCCAGCAGCTTAGGGACAGACTATGGCTACACCTTC. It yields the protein CASSLGTDYGYTF. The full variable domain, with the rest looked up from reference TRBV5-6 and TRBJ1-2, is DAGVTQSPTHLIKTRGQQVTLRCSPKSGHDTVSWYQQALGQGPQFIFQYYEEEERQRGNFPDRFSGHQFPNYSSELNVNALLLGDSALYLCASSLGTDYGYTFGSGTRLTVV.